This T cell receptor beta chain emerged from a study of OX40 agonist ivuxolimab in advanced cancers. Looking at the study overall: Patients in the trial were receiving intravenous ivuxolimab every 2 weeks, at doses of 0.01 to 10 mg/kg. Study-level points and caveats: The study found that CD8+ T cells averaged more expanded clones than CD4+. The study found among the lowest clonal expansion in partial responders at 0.1-3.0 mg/kg.

This CDR3 comprises 14 residues. Looked up from germline, CDR1 is MNHEY and CDR2 is SMNVEV (reference sequence). Trimming removed 10 bases at V and 0 bases at J, with 16 bases between. With respect to this clone: The antigen is unknown.

Patients with a history of autoimmune disease or on systemic immunosuppression were excluded. The protocol was immunoSEQ multiplex PCR, while the TCRdb copy is restricted to in-frame clones and leaves out a portion. The table lists more than 65,000 clones, about 85% of them singletons, with about 6.3% in the top ten. Material: CD4+ or CD8+ T cells sorted from blood, obtained in a trial of the OX40 agonist ivuxolimab. This receptor was obtained from an adult with an advanced solid tumor such as melanoma, head and neck, liver or kidney cancer. The chain has TRBV27 and TRBJ2-7, with a tentative D call TRBD1 (5 bases). CDR3 nucleotides: TGTGCCATCATGTTTTTTGACAGCTCCTACGAGCAGTACTTC. Amino acids: CAIMFFDSSYEQYF.